This is a list of T cell receptor beta chains from one sample in a study of identical twins. TCRdb ran MiXCR on the 5' RACE reads and lists one entry per CDR3 protein. The data contain about 200,000 distinct CDR3 sequences, about 7.5% of them seen just once; the ten biggest clones take up about 2%. The data were also submitted as part of a second study, on yellow fever vaccine responses in identical twins.

Specimen: memory (CD45RO+) T cells sorted from blood. Source of these receptors: a woman younger than 35 in good health. Each CDR3 is given with its conserved first and last residue. The D gene is left open where the match is weak. The listing skips clone size in some rows; elsewhere it reads once, few, many or a size class.

abundance	d_gene	v_gene	j_gene	CDR3aa	CDR3nt
NA	NA	TRBV6-1	TRBJ1-5	CASRGTKDGRYSNQPQHF	TGTGCCAGCAGGGGAACTAAGGACGGACGCTATAGCAATCAGCCCCAGCATTTT
NA	NA	TRBV7-2	TRBJ1-6	CASSFRGANSPLHF	TGTGCCAGCAGCTTCAGGGGAGCGAATTCACCCCTCCACTTT
NA	TRBD1	TRBV6-1	TRBJ1-6	CASRLSFGTANSPLHF	TGTGCCAGCAGACTTTCGTTCGGGACAGCCAATTCACCCCTCCACTTT
few	NA	TRBV7-2	TRBJ2-1	CASSLSNARKEQFF	TGTGCCAGCAGCTTATCCAATGCGAGGAAGGAGCAGTTCTTC
NA	TRBD1	TRBV6-1	TRBJ1-6	CASRHRGSGDSPLHF	TGTGCCAGCAGGCACAGGGGATCAGGGGATTCACCCCTCCACTTT
NA	NA	TRBV6-1	TRBJ2-6	CASSEEGSGANVLTF	TGTGCCAGCAGTGAAGAGGGGTCTGGGGCCAACGTCCTGACTTTC
many	NA	TRBV6-1	TRBJ1-1	CASTNGVNTEAFF	TGTGCCAGCACTAACGGCGTAAACACTGAAGCTTTCTTT
few	NA	TRBV12-3/TRBV12-4	TRBJ1-2	CASSLPSTYGYTF	TGTGCCAGCAGCCTTCCTAGTACCTATGGCTACACCTTC
few	NA	TRBV20-1	TRBJ2-5	CSARDGLASWTQYF	TGCAGTGCTAGAGATGGGCTGGCGTCTTGGACCCAGTACTTC
many	TRBD1	TRBV6-2/TRBV6-3	TRBJ2-1	CASTPGQGVSNEQFF	TGTGCCAGCACCCCGGGACAGGGGGTCTCCAATGAGCAGTTCTTC
NA	NA	TRBV12-3/TRBV12-4	TRBJ1-2	CASSSRSTALGYTF	TGTGCCAGCAGTTCCAGGAGTACCGCTTTGGGCTACACCTTC
NA	TRBD2	TRBV7-3	TRBJ2-1	CASSPPGGPPYNEQFF	TGTGCCAGCAGCCCACCGGGGGGGCCCCCCTACAATGAGCAGTTCTTC
NA	TRBD2	TRBV3-1	TRBJ2-5	CASSPTLVTSGETQYF	TGTGCCAGCAGCCCTACACTAGTGACTAGCGGGGAGACCCAGTACTTC
few	NA	TRBV10-2	TRBJ2-5	CASSAVFGTKETQYF	TGCGCCAGCAGTGCCGTGTTCGGGACAAAAGAGACCCAGTACTTC
few	TRBD1	TRBV24-1	TRBJ2-5	CATSVGTGEVETQYF	TGTGCCACCAGTGTGGGGACAGGGGAGGTAGAGACCCAGTACTTC
NA	TRBD2	TRBV3-1	TRBJ2-4	CASSQESGEKNIQYF	TGTGCCAGCAGCCAAGAGAGCGGGGAGAAAAACATTCAGTACTTC
NA	NA	TRBV3-1	TRBJ2-1	CASSQRTTSEQFF	TGTGCCAGCAGCCAACGAACGACTAGTGAGCAGTTCTTC
few	TRBD1	TRBV20-1	TRBJ2-5	CSAHRSRGREETQYF	TGCAGTGCCCACCGTAGCAGGGGGCGAGAAGAGACCCAGTACTTC
NA	NA	TRBV5-1	TRBJ2-2	CASMLEGGTGELFF	TGCGCCAGCATGTTGGAGGGCGGCACCGGGGAGCTGTTTTTT
many	NA	TRBV4-1	TRBJ2-7	CASSQAAKSSYEQYF	TGCGCCAGCAGCCAAGCAGCGAAGAGCTCCTACGAGCAGTACTTC
few	NA	TRBV20-1	TRBJ1-1	CSATLRGRNTEAFF	TGCAGTGCCACCTTAAGGGGAAGGAACACTGAAGCTTTCTTT
many	NA	TRBV11-2	TRBJ2-1	CASSPRLGSEQFF	TGTGCCAGCAGCCCCAGACTAGGCAGTGAGCAGTTCTTC
NA	NA	TRBV12-3/TRBV12-4	TRBJ2-1	CASSRYEQFF	TGTGCCAGCAGCCGATATGAGCAGTTCTTC
NA	NA	TRBV6-6	TRBJ2-7	CASHGGNYEQYF	TGTGCCAGTCACGGTGGGAACTACGAGCAGTACTTC
many	NA	TRBV7-2	TRBJ2-7	CASSLRARLYF	TGTGCCAGCAGCTTACGGGCTAGATTGTACTTC
NA	NA	TRBV6-5	TRBJ2-7	CASSYGTNSYEQYF	TGTGCCAGCAGTTACGGGACAAACTCCTACGAGCAGTACTTC
many	NA	TRBV9	TRBJ2-7	CASSVAADYEQYF	TGTGCCAGCAGCGTAGCAGCAGACTACGAGCAGTACTTC
NA	TRBD2	TRBV20-1	TRBJ2-1	CSATLAGRSNEQFF	TGCAGTGCTACCTTAGCGGGACGGAGCAATGAGCAGTTCTTC
many	NA	TRBV14	TRBJ2-1	CASSPWASSASYNEQFF	TGTGCCAGCAGCCCCTGGGCGAGTAGCGCCTCCTACAATGAGCAGTTCTTC
NA	NA	TRBV14	TRBJ2-7	CASSEQAFGHEQYF	TGTGCCAGCAGCGAGCAGGCTTTTGGCCACGAGCAGTACTTC
many	NA	TRBV19	TRBJ2-2	CASSITSRAGELFF	TGTGCCAGTAGTATCACTAGCAGGGCCGGGGAGCTGTTTTTT
many	NA	TRBV5-1	TRBJ2-1	CASSLGTKRNEQFF	TGCGCCAGCAGCTTGGGGACTAAGAGAAATGAGCAGTTCTTC
few	NA	TRBV2	TRBJ1-1	CASGEGRRTEAFF	TGTGCCAGCGGGGAGGGGCGCAGGACTGAAGCTTTCTTT
many	NA	TRBV7-9	TRBJ2-1	CASSPPRALFYNEQFF	TGTGCCAGCAGCCCCCCCCGGGCCCTTTTTTACAATGAGCAGTTCTTC
many	NA	TRBV10-3	TRBJ2-3	CAITGEGPSTDTQYF	TGTGCCATCACAGGAGAGGGCCCTAGCACAGATACGCAGTATTTT
few	NA	TRBV5-1	TRBJ2-6	CASSLAPRGGANVLTF	TGCGCCAGCAGCTTGGCCCCTAGGGGGGGGGCCAACGTCCTGACTTTC
NA	NA	TRBV6-6	TRBJ2-7	CASTVGEEKEQYF	TGTGCCAGCACCGTCGGGGAGGAAAAAGAGCAGTACTTC
many	TRBD1	TRBV5-1	TRBJ1-1	CASSSGQGRNTEAFF	TGCGCCAGCAGTTCCGGACAGGGGAGGAACACTGAAGCTTTCTTT
many	TRBD2	TRBV11-1	TRBJ2-4	CASSLITGGGFGKNIQYF	TGTGCCAGCAGCTTAATTACCGGCGGGGGATTCGGCAAAAACATTCAGTACTTC
many	NA	TRBV7-2	TRBJ1-1	CASSLRHRANTEAFF	TGTGCCAGCAGCTTAAGACACAGGGCGAACACTGAAGCTTTCTTT
many	NA	TRBV29-1	TRBJ2-2	CSVEWATGELFF	TGCAGCGTTGAATGGGCCACCGGGGAGCTGTTTTTT
NA	NA	TRBV7-2	TRBJ2-1	CASSFGWGGGNNEQFF	TGTGCCAGCAGCTTTGGTTGGGGGGGCGGTAACAATGAGCAGTTCTTC
many	TRBD2	TRBV5-6	TRBJ2-1	CASSLTLGLAGGVYNEQFF	TGTGCCAGCAGCTTGACGTTGGGACTAGCGGGGGGAGTCTACAATGAGCAGTTCTTC
few	NA	TRBV15	TRBJ1-6	CATSREGYNSPLHF	TGTGCCACCAGCAGAGAGGGTTATAATTCACCCCTCCACTTT
many	NA	TRBV29-1	TRBJ2-5	CSVGLSGQETQYF	TGCAGCGTTGGGCTTAGCGGTCAAGAGACCCAGTACTTC
NA	TRBD1	TRBV10-2	TRBJ2-7	CASEPGQGTYEQYF	TGCGCCAGTGAACCGGGACAGGGTACCTACGAGCAGTACTTC
NA	NA	TRBV5-1	TRBJ2-7	CASKGRSGAHEQYF	TGCGCCAGCAAAGGCCGGTCGGGCGCCCACGAGCAGTACTTC
many	NA	TRBV7-8	TRBJ2-7	CASSLVSYSYEQYF	TGTGCCAGCAGCTTAGTGTCCTACTCCTACGAGCAGTACTTC
few	NA	TRBV20-1	TRBJ2-5	CSASKTVKQETQYF	TGCAGTGCTTCGAAGACAGTAAAACAAGAGACCCAGTACTTC
many	TRBD2	TRBV20-1	TRBJ2-5	CSAHGLAGKETQYF	TGCAGTGCTCATGGACTAGCGGGAAAAGAGACCCAGTACTTC